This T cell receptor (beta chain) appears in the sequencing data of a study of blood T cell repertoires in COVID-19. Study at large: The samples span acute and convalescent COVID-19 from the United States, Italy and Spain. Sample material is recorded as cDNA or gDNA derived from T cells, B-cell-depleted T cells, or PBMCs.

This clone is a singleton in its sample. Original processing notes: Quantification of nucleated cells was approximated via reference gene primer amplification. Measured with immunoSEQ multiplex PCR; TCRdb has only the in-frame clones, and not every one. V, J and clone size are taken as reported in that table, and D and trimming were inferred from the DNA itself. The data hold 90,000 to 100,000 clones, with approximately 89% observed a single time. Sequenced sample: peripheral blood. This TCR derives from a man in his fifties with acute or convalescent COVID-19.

The CDR3 coding sequence is TGTGCCAGTAGTATCCCACAGAGCTCTGGAAACACCATATATTTT. Translated: CASSIPQSSGNTIYF. This rearrangement joins TRBV19 to TRBJ1-3; no firm D call. The CDR3 totals 15 residues. Per the germline V gene, CDR1 is LNHDA and CDR2 is SQIVND (reference sequence). Trimming took off 3 bases at V and 0 bases at J, with 9 bases between the two ends.